There are a few counts of the clone carrying this TCR beta chain. What it binds is unknown. Between days 9 and 10 of culture, CD4+ T cells were separated out. Vaccine administered to participants consisted of two doses of either BNT162b2 or mRNA-1273. Testing of the vaccine recipients showed negative nucleocapsid antibodies and no prior SARS-CoV-2 infection. The data originate from a study of vaccination effects on CD4 cells after COVID-19. Profiled with immunoSEQ multiplex PCR; TCRdb holds only in-frame clones, not every one. This table holds 40,000 to 45,000 clones, around two thirds found once. Study-level points and caveats: Few convalescent patients and no early post-infection timepoints were included in the study.

The CDR3 contains 12 residues. Per germline, CDR1 SEHNR and CDR2 FQNEAQ (reference sequence). Trimming took off 3 bases at V and 5 bases at J, with 7 bases between the two ends. Source: CD4+ T cells from PBMCs cultured without peptide, taken after COVID-19 vaccination. The sequence came from a human donor who received a COVID-19 vaccine. The chain carries TRBV7-9 and TRBJ2-5; tentatively, D is TRBD1 (6 bases). The CDR3 DNA follows: TGTGCCAGCAGCTTTGACAGGGAGACCCAGTACTTC. This codes for CASSFDRETQYF.